Sequencing of this T cell receptor beta chain was carried out in a study of vaccination and CD4 T cells after COVID-19. Sequencing of DNA taken from cultured CD4+ T cells relied on the Oncomine TCR Beta short-read assay. A single record per CDR3 protein comes from TCRdb applying MiXCR to the PCR reads. The sample yields 7,000 to 9,000 distinct CDR3 sequences, 48% seen once. Trimming removed 2 bases at V and 9 bases at J, with 13 bases between. CDR3 length: 13 amino acids. CDR1 is MNHNS and CDR2 is SASEGT in the germline V gene. Treatment specified: roughly nine-day PBMC culture with coronavirus spike peptide pools or control peptides (ViraFEST assay). On this clonotype itself: Its antigen is unidentified.

The chain joins TRBV6-1 to TRBJ1-2; D gene ambiguous. The origin of this receptor is a human donor who had recovered from COVID-19. Sequences were obtained from CD4+ T cells from blood, cultured in vitro. The CDR3 loop reads CASSESWSGRYTF. The CDR3 coding sequence is TGTGCCAGCAGTGAAAGTTGGTCGGGCCGCTACACCTTC.